The rows below give T cell receptor beta chains drawn from one sample of a study of blood T cell repertoires in COVID-19. TCRdb's table, derived via immunoSEQ multiplex PCR, lists solely in-frame clones and lacks some. This table holds under 200,000 clones, over 80% found once. Sequencing was performed on PBMCs or T cells enriched from blood (not recorded which). The receptors were sampled from a woman aged 55-75 years who had recovered from COVID-19. Both conserved end residues are part of each CDR3. D genes are given only for firm matches. Size is stated for part of the rows, as once, few or many counts, or as a class when the clone is expanded.

j_call clone_size v_call d_call cdr3_nt cdr3_aa
TRBJ2-1 - TRBV10-3 TRBD2 TGTGCCATCAGCGGACTAGCGGGGAACTACAATGAGCAGTTCTTC CAISGLAGNYNEQFF
TRBJ2-1 - TRBV29-1 TRBD2 TGCAGCGTTGAAAGGCTAGCGGGAGTAGGTAATGAGCAGTTCTTC CSVERLAGVGNEQFF
TRBJ2-7 - TRBV7-2 TRBD1 TGTGCCAGCAGCTTAGTGGCGGGAAGGGACAGGGTTTACGAGCAGTACTTC CASSLVAGRDRVYEQYF
TRBJ1-2 - TRBV27 - TGTGCCAGCAGTTTAGAGTACCCAGGGGTTGGCTATGGCTACACCTTC CASSLEYPGVGYGYTF
TRBJ1-1 - TRBV2 - TGTGCCAGCTTGGGCTTGAACACTGAAGCTTTCTTT CASLGLNTEAFF
TRBJ2-1 once TRBV10-2 - TGCGCCAGCCGCGGACAGTGGGAGGGCAATGAGCAGTTCTTC CASRGQWEGNEQFF
TRBJ2-7 - TRBV7-9 TRBD2 TGTGCCAGCAGCCTCACTAGCGGGAGTTTCGGCGAGCAGTACTTC CASSLTSGSFGEQYF
TRBJ2-7 once TRBV19 TRBD2 TGTGCCAGTAGTCCCGGAGCGGGAGAAACCACCTACGAGCAGTACTTC CASSPGAGETTYEQYF
TRBJ1-2 few TRBV11-2 TRBD1 TGTGCCAGCAGCTTAGGTACAGGGGCAAGACTAAACTATGGCTACACCTTC CASSLGTGARLNYGYTF
TRBJ1-5 once TRBV10-3 - TGTGCCATCAGTGACCAAAATCAGCCCCAGCATTTT CAISDQNQPQHF
TRBJ1-1 - TRBV3-1/TRBV3-2 TRBD1 TGTGCCAGCAGCCCTTTTAGGCAGGGGGACACTGAAGCTTTCTTT CASSPFRQGDTEAFF
TRBJ1-5 - TRBV2 TRBD1 TGTGCCAGCAGAGGGATTGACAGGGGGCAGGATCAGCCCCAGCATTTT CASRGIDRGQDQPQHF
TRBJ1-2 - TRBV7-6 - TGTGCCAGCAGCCTCAGGGAAAACTATGGCTACACCTTC CASSLRENYGYTF
TRBJ1-2 - TRBV5-4 - TGTGCCAGCAGACCGGACAGTTTTGGCTACACCTTC CASRPDSFGYTF
TRBJ1-5 - TRBV19 - TGTGCCACTAAAACAGGGTCGAGCAATCAGCCCCAGCATTTT CATKTGSSNQPQHF
TRBJ1-2 - TRBV7-3 - TGTGCCAGCAGCTTAACAGGAGGCCGAGGCTACACCTTC CASSLTGGRGYTF
TRBJ1-2 - TRBV2 TRBD1 TGTGCCAGCGGACAGGGCTATGGGGGCTACACCTTC CASGQGYGGYTF
TRBJ1-3 few TRBV4-2 - TGTGCCAGCAGCCAAGGTGCTGGGGGGAGGGGAAACACCATATATTTT CASSQGAGGRGNTIYF
TRBJ2-7 few TRBV28 - TGTGCCAGCAGTTTCCGGTTCGAGCAGTACTTC CASSFRFEQYF
TRBJ2-1 - TRBV7-9 - TGTGCCAGCAGCTTAGTCCAGGGTGAGCAGTTCTTC CASSLVQGEQFF
TRBJ1-1 - TRBV28 TRBD1 TGTGCCAGCAGTTTATGGGACAGGGGCACTGAAGCTTTCTTT CASSLWDRGTEAFF
TRBJ1-5 - TRBV12-3/TRBV12-4 - TGTGCCAGTAGTTCAGGGGATCAGCCCCAGCATTTT CASSSGDQPQHF
TRBJ1-1 - TRBV6-5 TRBD1 TGTGCCAGCAGTCCAGCCGGGACAGGGAACACTGAAGCTTTCTTT CASSPAGTGNTEAFF
TRBJ2-1 - TRBV7-7 - TGTGCCAGCAGCGCAGGGCCTGCGGAGGGGCATGAGCAGTTCTTC CASSAGPAEGHEQFF
TRBJ2-1 - TRBV9 - TGTGCCAGCAGCGCCGAGGGACACCTCCTCAATGAGCAGTTCTTC CASSAEGHLLNEQFF
TRBJ2-1 - TRBV12-3/TRBV12-4 - TGTGCCAGCAGTTTAGGAGGGAATGAGCAGTTCTTC CASSLGGNEQFF
TRBJ1-5 - TRBV18 - TGTGCCAGCTCACCCGACAGCAATAGCAATCAGCCCCAGCATTTT CASSPDSNSNQPQHF
TRBJ1-1 - TRBV5-1 - TGCGCCAGCAGCTCGTGGGGGGGCCTGAACACTGAAGCTTTCTTT CASSSWGGLNTEAFF
TRBJ2-5 once TRBV28 - TGTGCCAGCAGTTTCGCTAGCGCCCTTCAAGAGACCCAGTACTTC CASSFASALQETQYF
TRBJ2-2 - TRBV3-1/TRBV3-2 - TGTGCCAGCTCTAAGGGGTTGTCAGCGAACACCGGGGAGCTGTTTTTT CASSKGLSANTGELFF
TRBJ1-1 few TRBV28 - TGTGCCAGCAGTTTCACGAGACTACAGGGTTCGGGCACTGAAGCTTTCTTT CASSFTRLQGSGTEAFF
TRBJ2-7 - TRBV11-2 - TGTGCCAGCAGCTTCGTGGAGGGCTTGGTGACCGAGCAGTACTTC CASSFVEGLVTEQYF
TRBJ2-3 - TRBV28 - TGTGCCAGCAGTTTAGTGCGGTATACGCAGTATTTT CASSLVRYTQYF
TRBJ1-6 few TRBV7-3 TRBD1 TGTGCCAGCAGCCATGGACAGGGGAATTCACCCCTCCACTTT CASSHGQGNSPLHF
TRBJ1-1 once TRBV6-1 - TGTGCCAGCAGTGAAGCTTCTGGGCCAGGGGCTGAAGCTTTCTTT CASSEASGPGAEAFF
TRBJ2-5 few TRBV30 - TGTGCCTGGAGTGTATCTAGTTTCAAAGAGACCCAGTACTTC CAWSVSSFKETQYF
TRBJ1-4 - TRBV19 TRBD1 TGTGCCAGTAGTGTGAGAGACAGGGAGTGGAAGGAGGGTGAAAAACTGTTTTTT CASSVRDREWKEGEKLFF
TRBJ1-2 few TRBV30 TRBD1 TGTGCCTGGAGTGTCGGACAGGCCAGCTATGGCTACACCTTC CAWSVGQASYGYTF
TRBJ2-7 - TRBV3-1/TRBV3-2 TRBD1 TGTGCCAGCAGCCAGGACAGGATCCGGCAGTACTTC CASSQDRIRQYF
TRBJ1-1 - TRBV7-4 - TGTGCCAGCAGCTCCGTGATGCCAGGGCACACTGAAGCTTTCTTT CASSSVMPGHTEAFF
TRBJ2-1 - TRBV3-1/TRBV3-2 TRBD2 TGTGCCAGCAGCCCTCCGGGACTAGCGGGAGGGGGGGAGCAGTTCTTC CASSPPGLAGGGEQFF
TRBJ2-1 - TRBV2 TRBD2 TGTGCCAGCGTAGCGGGGCCGTACAATGAGCAGTTCTTC CASVAGPYNEQFF
TRBJ2-2 - TRBV2 - TGTGCCAGCACCTCGCAGGGAGGCACCGGGGAGCTGTTTTTT CASTSQGGTGELFF
TRBJ2-7 - TRBV18 TRBD2 TGTGCCAGCTCACCAAGTAAGCGGGAGCTGGCCGAGCAGTACTTC CASSPSKRELAEQYF
TRBJ2-2 - TRBV11-2 TRBD2 TGTGCCAGCAGCTTGGGACTAGCGAATGCCGGGGAGCTGTTTTTT CASSLGLANAGELFF
TRBJ1-3 - TRBV29-1 TRBD1 TGCAGCGGTATACAGGGGGCTGGAAACACCATATATTTT CSGIQGAGNTIYF
TRBJ1-3 - TRBV7-2 - TGTGCCAGCAGCTTAGTGGGGGGAACTGGAAACACCATATATTTT CASSLVGGTGNTIYF
TRBJ1-4 - TRBV7-9 TRBD1 TGTGCCAGCAGCCCCACAGGGGGGGACGAAAAACTGTTTTTT CASSPTGGDEKLFF
TRBJ1-5 once TRBV6-1 - TGTGCCAGCAGTGAACGGGGACACCTTAGCAATCAGCCCCAGCATTTT CASSERGHLSNQPQHF
TRBJ2-2 - TRBV7-3 TRBD1 TGTGCCAGCAGCTTAGGACAGGGTATCGGGGCCGGGGAGCTGTTTTTT CASSLGQGIGAGELFF